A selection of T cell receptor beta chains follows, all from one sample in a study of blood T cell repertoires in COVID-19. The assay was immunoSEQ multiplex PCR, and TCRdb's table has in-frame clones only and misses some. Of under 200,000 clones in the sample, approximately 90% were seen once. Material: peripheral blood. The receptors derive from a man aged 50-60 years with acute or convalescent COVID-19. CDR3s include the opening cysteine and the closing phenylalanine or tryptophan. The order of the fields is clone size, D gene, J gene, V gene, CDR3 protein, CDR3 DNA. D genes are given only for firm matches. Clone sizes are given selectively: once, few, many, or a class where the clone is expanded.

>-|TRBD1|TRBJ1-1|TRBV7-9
CASSSRQGPDPEAFF
TGTGCCAGCAGCTCTCGACAGGGGCCGGACCCTGAAGCTTTCTTT
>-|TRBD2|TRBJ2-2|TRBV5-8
CASSLRLIAGGGGELFF
TGTGCCAGCAGCTTGCGGTTGATAGCGGGAGGAGGCGGGGAGCTGTTTTTT
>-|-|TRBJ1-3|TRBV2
CASVKGGSGNTIYF
TGTGCCAGCGTCAAAGGGGGCTCTGGAAACACCATATATTTT
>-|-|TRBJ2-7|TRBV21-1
CASSRCQRGQSGEQYF
TGTGCCAGCAGCAGGTGCCAGCGGGGCCAATCGGGCGAGCAGTACTTC
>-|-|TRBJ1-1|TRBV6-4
CASSDSAGPNTEAFF
TGTGCCAGCAGTGACTCGGCAGGTCCGAACACTGAAGCTTTCTTT
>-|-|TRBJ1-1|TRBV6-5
CASSYAENTEAFF
TGTGCCAGCAGTTACGCAGAGAACACTGAAGCTTTCTTT
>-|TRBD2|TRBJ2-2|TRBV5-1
CASSLVDSGAGQVVELFF
TGCGCCAGCAGCTTGGTGGATAGCGGGGCCGGTCAGGTAGTGGAGCTGTTTTTT
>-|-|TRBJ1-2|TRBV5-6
CASSLAVREFGYTF
TGTGCCAGCAGCTTGGCCGTCAGGGAATTTGGCTACACCTTC
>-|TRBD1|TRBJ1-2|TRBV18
CASSPGTASNYGYTF
TGTGCCAGCTCACCTGGGACAGCTTCTAACTATGGCTACACCTTC
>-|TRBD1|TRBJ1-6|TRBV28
CASSLQGDSPLHF
TGTGCCAGCAGTTTGCAGGGGGATTCACCCCTCCACTTT
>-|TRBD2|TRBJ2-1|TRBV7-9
CASSRTSGRPHEQFF
TGTGCCAGCAGCAGGACTAGCGGGAGGCCCCATGAGCAGTTCTTC
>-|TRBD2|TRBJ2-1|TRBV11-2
CASSFQLAGAGEQFF
TGTGCCAGCAGCTTCCAACTAGCGGGGGCGGGGGAGCAGTTCTTC
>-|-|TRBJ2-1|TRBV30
CAWSLSKEQFF
TGTGCCTGGAGCCTATCAAAGGAGCAGTTCTTC
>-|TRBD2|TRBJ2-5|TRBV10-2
CASRSGGAGQQETQYF
TGCGCCAGCAGATCGGGGGGGGCAGGTCAGCAAGAGACCCAGTACTTC
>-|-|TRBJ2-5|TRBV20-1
CSESGQETQYF
TGCAGTGAGAGCGGGCAAGAGACCCAGTACTTC
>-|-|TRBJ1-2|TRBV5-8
CASSFFDRTNYGYTF
TGTGCCAGCAGTTTCTTTGACAGGACCAACTATGGCTACACCTTC
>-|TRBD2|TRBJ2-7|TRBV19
CASSIVAGDPEQYF
TGTGCCAGTAGTATAGTAGCGGGAGACCCCGAGCAGTACTTC
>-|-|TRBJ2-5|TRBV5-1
CASSQTDSDRETQYF
TGCGCCAGCAGCCAAACGGACAGCGACAGGGAGACCCAGTACTTC
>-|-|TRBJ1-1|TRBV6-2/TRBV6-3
CASSYPPTASNTEAFF
TGTGCCAGCAGTTACCCCCCCACTGCTTCAAACACTGAAGCTTTCTTT
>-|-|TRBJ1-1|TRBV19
CASSVNRVATEAFF
TGTGCCAGTAGTGTCAACAGGGTGGCCACTGAAGCTTTCTTT
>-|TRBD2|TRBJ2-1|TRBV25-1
CASSVAGRIGEEQFF
TGTGCCAGCAGTGTAGCGGGACGCATTGGTGAAGAGCAGTTCTTC
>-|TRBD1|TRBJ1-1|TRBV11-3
CASSPTPRTGEAFF
TGTGCCAGCAGCCCCACCCCCAGGACAGGGGAAGCTTTCTTT
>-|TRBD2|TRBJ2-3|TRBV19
CASSLAGGGTDTQYF
TGTGCCAGTAGTTTAGCGGGAGGGGGAACAGATACGCAGTATTTT
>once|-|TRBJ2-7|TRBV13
CASRGYEQYF
TGTGCCTCCCGGGGGTACGAGCAGTACTTC
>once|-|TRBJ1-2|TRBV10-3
CAISPLGDYGYTF
TGTGCCATCAGCCCCCTAGGGGACTATGGCTACACCTTC
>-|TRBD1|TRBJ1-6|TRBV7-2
CASSFGQGRSPLHF
TGTGCCAGCAGCTTCGGACAGGGGCGCTCACCCCTCCACTTT
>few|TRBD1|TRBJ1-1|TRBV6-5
CASSYGGDRAEAFF
TGTGCCAGCAGTTATGGTGGAGACAGGGCTGAAGCTTTCTTT
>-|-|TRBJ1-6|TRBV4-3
CASSQDMGGRNNSPLHF
TGCGCCAGCAGCCAAGATATGGGGGGTCGGAATAATTCACCCCTCCACTTT
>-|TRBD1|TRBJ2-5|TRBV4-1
CASSRTGETQYF
TGCGCCAGCAGCCGGACAGGAGAGACCCAGTACTTC
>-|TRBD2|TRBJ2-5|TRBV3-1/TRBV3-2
CASSQGLAGKGETQYF
TGTGCCAGCAGCCAGGGACTAGCGGGGAAAGGGGAGACCCAGTACTTC
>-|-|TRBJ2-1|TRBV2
CASSLDRYNEQFF
TGTGCCAGCAGTTTAGACAGATACAATGAGCAGTTCTTC
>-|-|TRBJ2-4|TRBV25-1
CASSESAGDIQYF
TGTGCCAGCAGTGAATCGGCAGGGGACATTCAGTACTTC
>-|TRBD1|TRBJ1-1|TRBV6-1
CASREVGQGIAEAFF
TGTGCCAGCAGGGAAGTGGGACAGGGGATAGCTGAAGCTTTCTTT
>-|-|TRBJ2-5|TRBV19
CASSLQGLQETQYF
TGTGCCAGTAGTCTCCAGGGCCTCCAAGAGACCCAGTACTTC
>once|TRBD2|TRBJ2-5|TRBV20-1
CSASDREVARETQYF
TGCAGTGCTAGTGATCGGGAGGTGGCACGGGAGACCCAGTACTTC
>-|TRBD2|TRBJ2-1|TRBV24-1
CATSDSTSGNEQFF
TGTGCCACCAGTGATTCTACTAGCGGCAATGAGCAGTTCTTC
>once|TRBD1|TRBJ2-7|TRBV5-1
CASSPRQGREQYF
TGCGCCAGCAGCCCGAGACAGGGGAGGGAGCAGTACTTC
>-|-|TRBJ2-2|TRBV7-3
CASSPLGGTGELFF
TGTGCCAGCAGCCCCCTGGGGGGAACCGGGGAGCTGTTTTTT
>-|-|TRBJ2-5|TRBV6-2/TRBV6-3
CASSTPPGTGETQYF
TGTGCCAGCAGTACCCCCCCAGGTACGGGGGAGACCCAGTACTTC
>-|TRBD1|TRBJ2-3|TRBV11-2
CASSQGVADTQYF
TGTGCCAGCAGCCAGGGGGTCGCAGATACGCAGTATTTT